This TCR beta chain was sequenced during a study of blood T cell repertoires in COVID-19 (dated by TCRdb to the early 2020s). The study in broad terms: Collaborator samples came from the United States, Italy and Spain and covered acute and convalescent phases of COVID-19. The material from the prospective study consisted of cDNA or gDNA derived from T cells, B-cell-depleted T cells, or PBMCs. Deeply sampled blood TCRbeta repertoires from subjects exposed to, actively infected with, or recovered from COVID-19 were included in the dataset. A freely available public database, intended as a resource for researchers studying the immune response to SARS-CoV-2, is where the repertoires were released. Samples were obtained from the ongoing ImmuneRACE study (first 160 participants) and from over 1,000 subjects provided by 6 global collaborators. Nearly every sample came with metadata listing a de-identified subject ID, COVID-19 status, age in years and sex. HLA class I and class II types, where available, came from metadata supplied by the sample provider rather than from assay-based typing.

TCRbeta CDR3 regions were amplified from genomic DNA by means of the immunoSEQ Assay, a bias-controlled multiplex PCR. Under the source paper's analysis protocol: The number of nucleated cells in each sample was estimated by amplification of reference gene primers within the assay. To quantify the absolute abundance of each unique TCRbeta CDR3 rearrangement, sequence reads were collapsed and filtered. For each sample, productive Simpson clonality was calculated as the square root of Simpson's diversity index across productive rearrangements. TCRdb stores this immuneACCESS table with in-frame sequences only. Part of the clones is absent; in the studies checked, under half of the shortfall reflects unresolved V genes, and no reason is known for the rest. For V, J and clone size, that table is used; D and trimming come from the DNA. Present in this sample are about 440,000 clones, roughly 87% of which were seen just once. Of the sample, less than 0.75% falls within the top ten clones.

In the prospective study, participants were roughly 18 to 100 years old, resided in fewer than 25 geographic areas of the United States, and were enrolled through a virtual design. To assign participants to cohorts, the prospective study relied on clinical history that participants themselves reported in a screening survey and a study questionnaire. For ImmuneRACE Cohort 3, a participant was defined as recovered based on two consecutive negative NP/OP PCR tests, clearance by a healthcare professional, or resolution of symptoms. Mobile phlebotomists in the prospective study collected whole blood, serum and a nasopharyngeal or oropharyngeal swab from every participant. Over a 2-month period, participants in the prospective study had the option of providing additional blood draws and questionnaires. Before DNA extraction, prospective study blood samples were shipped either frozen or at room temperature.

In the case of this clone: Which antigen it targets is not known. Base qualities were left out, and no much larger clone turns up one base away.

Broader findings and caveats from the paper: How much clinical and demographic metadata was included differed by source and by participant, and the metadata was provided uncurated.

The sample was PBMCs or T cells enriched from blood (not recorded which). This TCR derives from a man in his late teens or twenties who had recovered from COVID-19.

The CDR3 protein is CASSRPWAPHRTDTQYF. The nucleotide sequence is TGTGCCAGTAGTCGCCCTTGGGCACCTCATCGCACAGATACGCAGTATTTT. The chain was built from TRBV19 and TRBJ2-3; the D gene cannot be named for sure. CDR1 and CDR2, per the germline V gene (reference sequence), are LNHDA and SQIVND. V is shortened by 5 bases, J by 1 base, and the region joining them spans 19 bases. From its cysteine to its phenylalanine, the CDR3 spans 17 amino acids. Only the CDR3 region is kept as DNA, spanning 51 bases read in frame from base 1.